The T cell receptor beta chain under discussion was sequenced for a study of T cells in Graves' hyperthyroidism and ophthalmopathy. TCR beta CDR3 region amplification was performed from RNA transcripts. The TCR CDR3 first-round RT-PCR relied on the HTBI primer set. TCRdb recomputed calls from the multiplex PCR reads with MiXCR, one row per CDR3 protein. The table has about 560,000 distinct CDR3 sequences, around 16% seen once. Trimming cost V 4 bases and J 10 bases; bases outside gene matches: 7. There are 14 residues in the CDR3. CDR1 and CDR2 (germline): SGHTA, FQGNSA. This clonotype was seen at least ten times. Stable Graves' hyperthyroidism meant no ophthalmopathy progression within 18 months.

The receptor's source is a woman under 40 with Graves' hyperthyroidism. Material for sequencing was blood. The chain has TRBV7-2 and TRBJ1-6; TRBD1 agrees at 7 bases. The CDR3 region is CASSSGQEGSPLHF. The CDR3 DNA is TGTGCCAGCAGCTCAGGACAGGAAGGATCACCCCTCCACTTT.